This TCR beta chain came from a study of cytomegalovirus exposure and HLA in healthy donors. Turning to the study itself: An early data release held tens of millions of unique TCRs from HLA-typed donors. General study points: Earlier analysis yielded a pattern in which most TCR beta V segments were productive about 90% or about 30% of the time. HLA restriction was apparent for most CMV-associated TCR beta chains in a later analysis.

About this clone: The antigen is unknown.

CDR1 and CDR2 (germline): SGHRS, YFSETQ. V dropped 1 base and J dropped 0 bases, with 11 bases sitting between them. The CDR3 runs to 17 residues. The PCR used 60 Vbeta and 13 Jbeta primers. Produced via immunoSEQ multiplex PCR; TCRdb's table is partial and in-frame only. The sample yields about 170,000 clones, 75% to 85% seen once. Sequencing was done on a sample of PBMCs. This clonotype originated in a female donor in good health and CMV-seronegative. The chain carries TRBV5-1 and TRBJ2-6, with D possibly TRBD1 on 5 matching bases. The CDR3 loop reads CASSLSDSSSGANVLTF. The CDR3 coding sequence is TGCGCCAGCAGCTTGAGTGACAGTAGCTCTGGGGCCAACGTCCTGACTTTC.